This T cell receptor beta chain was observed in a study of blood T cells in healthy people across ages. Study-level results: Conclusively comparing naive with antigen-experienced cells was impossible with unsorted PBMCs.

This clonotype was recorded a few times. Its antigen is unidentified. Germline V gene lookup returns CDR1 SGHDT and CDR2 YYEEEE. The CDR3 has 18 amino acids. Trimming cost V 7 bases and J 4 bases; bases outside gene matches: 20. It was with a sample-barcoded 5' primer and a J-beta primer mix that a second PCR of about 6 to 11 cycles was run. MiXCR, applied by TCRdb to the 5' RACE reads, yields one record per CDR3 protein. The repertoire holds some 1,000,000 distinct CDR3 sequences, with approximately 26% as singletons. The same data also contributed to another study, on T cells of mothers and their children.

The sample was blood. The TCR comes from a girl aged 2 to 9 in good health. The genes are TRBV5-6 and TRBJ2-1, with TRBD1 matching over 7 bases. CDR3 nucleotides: TGTGCCAGCGGATCCTCGGGACAGCTAGGAGGTTGGTACAATGAGCAGTTCTTC. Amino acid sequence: CASGSSGQLGGWYNEQFF.